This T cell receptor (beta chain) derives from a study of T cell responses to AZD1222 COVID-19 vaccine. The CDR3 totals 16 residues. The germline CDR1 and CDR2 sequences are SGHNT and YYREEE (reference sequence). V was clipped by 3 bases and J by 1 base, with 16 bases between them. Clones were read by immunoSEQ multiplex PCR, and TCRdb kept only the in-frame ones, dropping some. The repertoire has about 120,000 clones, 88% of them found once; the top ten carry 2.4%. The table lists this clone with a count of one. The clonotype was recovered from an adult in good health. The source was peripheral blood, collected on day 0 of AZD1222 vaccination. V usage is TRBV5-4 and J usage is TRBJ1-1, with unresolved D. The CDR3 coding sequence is TGTGCCAGCAGCTCCGACATCGGGCGGGGGAACACTGAAGCTTTCTTT. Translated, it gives CASSSDIGRGNTEAFF.